This T cell receptor beta chain was profiled in a study of regulatory T cells after allogeneic stem cell transplantation (dated by TCRdb to 2017 to 2018). Study-level background: Each patient's group depended on whether acute graft-versus-host disease developed within 100 days after stem cell transplantation. CD4+CD25+CD127- regulatory T cells were obtained from patient PBMCs by means of fluorescence-activated cell sorting. Conventional CD4+ T cells defined as CD4+CD25+/-CD127+ were also sorted and TCR-sequenced for comparison in the study. Between patients who did and did not develop acute graft-versus-host disease, the study compared the regulatory T-cell TCR repertoire following allogeneic stem cell transplantation.

The research as a whole found: No regulatory T-cell clones were found to be shared by all patients, and no significant correlation was observed between sorted cell numbers and the inverse Simpson index. Patients without graft-versus-host disease showed a less diverse, more focused regulatory T-cell TCR repertoire than patients with the disease. Conventional CD4+ T-cell repertoire diversity did not differ significantly between patients with and without graft-versus-host disease. In non-GvHD patients, the top 10 regulatory T-cell clones took up a significantly larger share of the repertoire, which suggests that presumably allo-specific protective clones had expanded. Because the patient sample size was small, the findings needed validation in a larger cohort.

This sample's time point label indicates: 30 days after allogeneic hematopoietic stem cell transplantation. At 30 days after allogeneic hematopoietic stem cell transplantation, peripheral blood mononuclear cells were collected from the patients. TCRdb shows the sequencer as Illumina MiSeq. After the RNA was reverse transcribed with the SMARTer RACE cDNA Amplification kit, the TCR beta CDR3 region was amplified. The RNeasy Mini Kit was used to extract RNA from the sorted cells. Illumina paired-end sequencing was applied to the TCR beta amplicons. Per the authors' processing: MiXCR, VDJtools and the tcR R package were used for TCR repertoire analysis. The inverse Simpson index was used to measure diversity, and clones were grouped as rare, small, medium or expanded based on each clone's proportion of the repertoire. The raw public data were reprocessed by TCRdb itself: fastp quality trimming at Q25, MiXCR clonotype calling, in-frame beta chains only. All rows with the same CDR3 protein become a single entry with the most common DNA and genes. The V and J calls come from TCRdb's annotation, not from the publication. The sample data list roughly 890 distinct CDR3 sequences, and roughly 21% of these were observed just once. Over 15% of the sample is in the top ten clones.

With regard to this clonotype: Its antigen remains unidentified. At one boundary the junction diverges from the germline segment, which might be a read error.

The CDR3 covers 16 residues, taking in both the cysteine and the phenylalanine. Only the CDR3 DNA stays, 48 bases, in frame from base 1. The germline V gene supplies CDR1 SGHRS and CDR2 YFSETQ. This chain is built from TRBV5-1 and TRBJ2-7, and the D gene may be TRBD2, 8 bases matching. This clonotype was obtained from a human patient who had an allogeneic stem cell transplant, so the T cells may come from the graft donor. Sequencing was performed on sorted CD4+ T cells from blood (whether regulatory or conventional is not recorded), taken 30 days after allogeneic stem cell transplant. The sequenced DNA: TGCGCCAGCAGCTTGGCCGGGAGGGGACAGACCTGCGAGCAATACTTC. Its protein reads: CASSLAGRGQTCEQYF.